A selection of T cell receptor beta chains follows, all from one sample in a study of human T cells and chemical hapten exposure. MiXCR, applied by TCRdb to the RACE reads, yields one record per CDR3 protein. The sample carries approximately 320,000 distinct CDR3 sequences, around 5.5% recorded once. The input for sequencing was whole blood, taken in connection with sensitization to the hapten diphenylcyclopropenone (DPC). The receptors stem from a woman between 18 and 29 years old with alopecia areata. Some clones in this sample may be carry-over from other donors' samples. The CDR3 runs from the conserved cysteine through the conserved F or W. Fields, in order: V gene, clone size, J gene, D gene, CDR3 protein, CDR3 DNA. D genes are given only for firm matches. Some rows mark clone size as missing; the rest say once, few, many or name a class of expanded clone.

>TRBV6-6|many|TRBJ1-1|TRBD1
CATNQGQIMNTEAFF
TGTGCCACTAATCAGGGACAGATCATGAACACTGAAGCTTTCTTT
>TRBV4-3|many|TRBJ2-1|.
CASSQDSSYNEQFF
TGCGCCAGCAGCCAAGATTCCAGTTACAATGAGCAGTTCTTC
>TRBV7-2|few|TRBJ1-2|.
CASSFAWGEVYGYTF
TGTGCCAGCAGCTTTGCTTGGGGGGAGGTCTATGGCTACACCTTC
>TRBV20-1|many|TRBJ2-5|TRBD2
CSAFPSGGLYQETQYF
TGCAGTGCTTTCCCTAGCGGGGGGTTGTACCAAGAGACCCAGTACTTC
>TRBV7-2|many|TRBJ2-3|.
CASSPIYDTQYF
TGTGCCAGCAGCCCCATATACGATACGCAGTATTTT
>TRBV29-1|.|TRBJ1-2|.
CSAIRASYGYTF
TGCAGCGCAATCCGGGCTTCCTATGGCTACACCTTC
>TRBV3-1|few|TRBJ2-4|TRBD1
CASSHLDRGLDIQYF
TGTGCCAGCAGCCATCTGGACAGGGGGCTGGACATTCAGTACTTC
>TRBV7-8|few|TRBJ2-3|.
CASSPYGTDTQYF
TGTGCCAGCAGCCCCTACGGGACAGATACGCAGTATTTT
>TRBV3-1|few|TRBJ1-1|.
CASSSRDGNTEAFF
TGTGCCAGCAGCTCCCGGGACGGAAACACTGAAGCTTTCTTT
>TRBV7-2|.|TRBJ1-2|.
CASSLESGTGRLNGYTF
TGTGCCAGCAGCTTAGAATCCGGAACAGGTAGACTTAATGGCTACACCTTC
>TRBV11-2|.|TRBJ2-1|TRBD1
CASNPPLLQGAYDEQFF
TGTGCCAGCAACCCACCCCTCTTACAGGGGGCCTACGATGAGCAGTTCTTC
>TRBV2|many|TRBJ2-1|.
CASSGSWKDNEQFF
TGTGCCAGCAGTGGTAGTTGGAAGGACAATGAGCAGTTCTTC
>TRBV20-1|few|TRBJ1-1|.
CRVGGSAEAFF
TGCAGGGTAGGGGGGTCGGCTGAAGCTTTCTTT
>TRBV18|many|TRBJ1-2|.
CASSPQRQKQNYGYTF
TGTGCCAGCTCACCACAAAGGCAGAAGCAAAACTATGGCTACACCTTC
>TRBV20-1|few|TRBJ1-5|.
CSASEGFNQPQHF
TGCAGTGCTAGTGAGGGGTTCAATCAGCCCCAGCATTTT
>TRBV5-4|.|TRBJ1-4|.
CASSPGGTAPIPTNEKLFF
TGTGCCAGCAGCCCGGGGGGTACAGCGCCCATCCCAACTAATGAAAAACTGTTTTTT
>TRBV7-9|few|TRBJ1-6|TRBD1
CASSLTTGDSPLHF
TGTGCCAGCAGCTTAACGACAGGGGATTCACCCCTCCACTTT
>TRBV6-2/TRBV6-3|many|TRBJ1-2|.
CASSYRSNYGYTF
TGTGCCAGCAGTTATCGGAGTAACTATGGCTACACCTTC
>TRBV28|many|TRBJ2-2|.
CASRTLPFPGLSTGELFF
TGTGCCAGCAGGACACTCCCCTTCCCGGGACTCTCTACCGGGGAGCTGTTTTTT
>TRBV6-5|.|TRBJ2-7|TRBD2
CASSYSAGGRGYEQYF
TGTGCCAGCAGTTACTCGGCGGGGGGGCGCGGCTACGAGCAGTACTTC
>TRBV5-4|.|TRBJ1-2|TRBD1
CASSPRQGINYGYTF
TGTGCCAGCAGCCCGAGACAGGGAATTAACTATGGCTACACCTTC
>TRBV6-2/TRBV6-3|many|TRBJ2-7|.
CASSYHPRARTYEQYF
TGTGCCAGCAGTTACCACCCCAGGGCCCGGACCTACGAGCAGTACTTC
>TRBV3-1|.|TRBJ1-2|TRBD1
CASSQNGQGWGYTF
TGTGCCAGCAGCCAAAACGGACAGGGTTGGGGCTACACCTTC
>TRBV28|many|TRBJ2-7|.
CASSLSGGAGEQYF
TGTGCCAGCAGTTTATCGGGCGGGGCCGGGGAGCAGTACTTC
>TRBV12-3/TRBV12-4|.|TRBJ2-2|.
CASSQLVSTGELFF
TGTGCCAGCAGTCAGCTAGTGAGCACCGGGGAGCTGTTTTTT
>TRBV12-5|few|TRBJ2-6|TRBD1
CASGLVRDRGLLVPGANVLTF
TGTGCTAGTGGTTTGGTAAGGGACAGGGGCTTGCTGGTTCCCGGGGCCAACGTCCTGACTTTC
>TRBV20-1|many|TRBJ2-7|.
CSARGGYEQYF
TGCAGTGCTAGAGGAGGTTACGAGCAGTACTTC
>TRBV12-3/TRBV12-4|many|TRBJ1-6|TRBD1
CASSLGGTGLPLHF
TGTGCCAGCAGTTTAGGAGGGACAGGGCTCCCCCTCCACTTT
>TRBV7-8|.|TRBJ2-1|TRBD2
CASSSGTSGGHEQFF
TGTGCCAGCAGCTCTGGGACTAGCGGGGGCCATGAGCAGTTCTTC
>TRBV9|many|TRBJ2-1|.
CASSVSVGSGYNEQFF
TGTGCCAGCAGCGTAAGCGTCGGGAGTGGTTACAATGAGCAGTTCTTC
>TRBV27|.|TRBJ1-1|.
CGSSRQFGDTEAFF
TGTGGCAGCAGTCGACAGTTCGGGGACACTGAAGCTTTCTTT
>TRBV6-5|many|TRBJ2-5|.
CASSYSRWRGEETQYF
TGTGCCAGCAGTTACTCGCGGTGGCGAGGGGAGGAGACCCAGTACTTC
>TRBV15|.|TRBJ1-6|.
CATSRDPSGRSSPLHF
TGTGCCACCAGCAGAGATCCGAGTGGGCGCAGTTCACCCCTCCACTTT
>TRBV28|many|TRBJ2-7|TRBD2
CASSLEFSGGPYEQYF
TGTGCCAGCAGTTTAGAATTCAGCGGGGGCCCATACGAGCAGTACTTC
>TRBV6-2/TRBV6-3|few|TRBJ2-7|.
CASSSVGHEQYF
TGTGCCAGCAGTTCGGTTGGCCACGAGCAGTACTTC
>TRBV2|.|TRBJ2-3|.
CASRTRFTDTQYF
TGTGCCAGCAGAACCAGGTTCACAGATACGCAGTATTTT
>TRBV18|few|TRBJ1-5|.
CASSPEGNSNQPQHF
TGTGCCAGCTCACCAGAGGGGAATAGCAATCAGCCCCAGCATTTT
>TRBV29-1|few|TRBJ1-2|.
CSVEDRAQIGYGYTF
TGCAGCGTTGAAGACCGGGCCCAAATAGGCTATGGCTACACCTTC
>TRBV6-2/TRBV6-3|few|TRBJ1-4|TRBD1
CASSDYRGLSEKLFF
TGTGCCAGCAGCGATTACAGGGGGCTGAGTGAAAAACTGTTTTTT
>TRBV9|few|TRBJ2-3|TRBD2
CASSVSGGPPDTQYF
TGTGCCAGCAGCGTGAGCGGGGGGCCTCCAGATACGCAGTATTTT
>TRBV21-1|many|TRBJ2-1|.
CASSKILRGVVGDEQFF
TGTGCCAGCAGCAAGATTCTGCGCGGGGTAGTAGGGGATGAGCAGTTCTTC
>TRBV5-5|few|TRBJ1-5|TRBD1
CASSTQGAQDQPQHF
TGTGCCAGCAGCACGCAGGGGGCGCAGGATCAGCCCCAGCATTTT
>TRBV5-1|many|TRBJ2-1|TRBD2
CASSKGLAGDNEQFF
TGCGCCAGCAGCAAGGGACTAGCGGGGGACAATGAGCAGTTCTTC
>TRBV7-2|many|TRBJ2-7|TRBD1
CASSPGQGPYEQYF
TGTGCCAGCAGCCCTGGACAGGGCCCCTACGAGCAGTACTTC
>TRBV7-3|many|TRBJ1-1|.
CASSISRNTEAFF
TGTGCCAGCAGCATCTCAAGAAACACTGAAGCTTTCTTT
>TRBV6-2/TRBV6-3|many|TRBJ2-2|.
CASSDKQGTGELFF
TGTGCCAGCAGTGATAAACAGGGAACCGGGGAGCTGTTTTTT
>TRBV7-2|many|TRBJ1-5|.
CASSPRPGGSNQPQHF
TGTGCCAGCAGCCCACGGCCGGGAGGTAGCAATCAGCCCCAGCATTTT
>TRBV6-5|few|TRBJ1-4|.
CASSQGHRLTNEKLFF
TGTGCCAGCAGCCAAGGACACAGACTAACTAATGAAAAACTGTTTTTT
>TRBV7-2|many|TRBJ1-1|.
CASDPALNTEAFF
TGTGCCAGCGACCCAGCACTGAACACTGAAGCTTTCTTT
>TRBV2|many|TRBJ1-1|.
CASIGESLNTEAFF
TGTGCCAGCATTGGCGAGTCCTTGAACACTGAAGCTTTCTTT